Listed below are T cell receptor beta chains from one sample, sequenced in a study of cytomegalovirus exposure and HLA in healthy donors. The repertoire was sequenced with immunoSEQ multiplex PCR; TCRdb's copy has only in-frame clones and lacks some. The sample includes approximately 300,000 clones, 86% of them seen just once. The sample consisted of PBMCs. The receptor set was obtained from a woman aged 18-29 years in good health and CMV-seronegative. Each CDR3 is given with its conserved first and last residue. The D gene is left open where the match is weak. Size is stated for part of the rows, as once, few or many counts, or as a class when the clone is expanded.

.,.,TRBJ2-5,12,TRBV5-1,TGCGCCAGCAGCTTGGCGGGGGAGACCCAGTACTTC,CASSLAGETQYF
once,.,TRBJ2-7,17,TRBV4-3,TGCGCCAGCAGCCAAGATTTGGGGGGGCAACCCCTCTACGAGCAGTACTTC,CASSQDLGGQPLYEQYF
.,.,TRBJ1-4,13,TRBV27,TGTGCCAGCAAAGGACAGATAGGCGAAAAACTGTTTTTT,CASKGQIGEKLFF
.,.,TRBJ2-3,15,TRBV6-5,TGTGCCAGCACCTTAGGAGGGGACTCCACAGATACGCAGTATTTT,CASTLGGDSTDTQYF
.,TRBD1,TRBJ2-7,15,TRBV7-2,TGTGCCAGCAGATCCAGACAGGGGGCGACCTACGAGCAGTACTTC,CASRSRQGATYEQYF
.,TRBD1,TRBJ1-1,15,TRBV6-5,TGTGCCAGCAGTTACACGGACAGGGTGAACACTGAAGCTTTCTTT,CASSYTDRVNTEAFF
.,TRBD2,TRBJ2-7,15,TRBV6-5,TGTGCCAGCAGCCTCAGACTAGCGGGAGGGGAGAAGCAGTACTTC,CASSLRLAGGEKQYF
.,.,TRBJ2-3,14,TRBV29-1,TGCAGCGTTGTTGAAGCGTATGGCACAGATACGCAGTATTTT,CSVVEAYGTDTQYF
.,.,TRBJ2-4,11,TRBV20-1,TGCAGCACTTACGCGGCGTCCATTCAGTACTTC,CSTYAASIQYF
.,.,TRBJ1-5,14,TRBV19,TGTGCCAGTAGTATAGTCCATAGCAATCAGCCCCAGCATTTT,CASSIVHSNQPQHF
few,.,TRBJ1-2,13,TRBV6-5,TGTGCCAGCAGTTACCAAAGGGGCTATGGCTACACCTTC,CASSYQRGYGYTF
.,TRBD2,TRBJ2-3,14,TRBV9,TGTGCCAGCACCACTAGCGGGAGCTCAGATACGCAGTATTTT,CASTTSGSSDTQYF
.,.,TRBJ2-1,11,TRBV5-6,TGTGCCAGCAGCCGACAGGAGAAGCAGTTCTTC,CASSRQEKQFF
once,.,TRBJ2-1,13,TRBV6-5,TGTGGCAGCGGGTCGAGCGGGTACAATGAGCAGTTCTTC,CGSGSSGYNEQFF
.,.,TRBJ2-7,14,TRBV27,TGTGCCAGCAGTTTTTCAGGAATCGGCTACGAGCAGTACTTC,CASSFSGIGYEQYF
.,TRBD2,TRBJ2-4,11,TRBV2,TGTGCCAGCAGCGACCCGGGAGGACCTAACTTC,CASSDPGGPNF
few,.,TRBJ2-7,13,TRBV7-3,TGTGCCAGCAGCTTAGGTAGAGGCTACGAGCAGTACTTC,CASSLGRGYEQYF
.,.,TRBJ1-2,16,TRBV7-3,TGTGCCAGCAGCCCTAACGCGTACGAGGGAGGATATGGCTACACCTTC,CASSPNAYEGGYGYTF
.,TRBD2,TRBJ2-2,16,TRBV30,TGTGCCTGGAGTGTACGGGGTAGCGGGCCCACCGGGGAGCTGTTTTTT,CAWSVRGSGPTGELFF
.,.,TRBJ1-5,14,TRBV6-5,TGTGCCAGCAGCCTCACCGGGGAAAATCAGCCCCAGCATTTT,CASSLTGENQPQHF
.,.,TRBJ1-5,15,TRBV15,TGTGCCACCAGCCCCCTCGGACAGACCAATCAGCCCCAGCATTTT,CATSPLGQTNQPQHF
.,TRBD2,TRBJ2-3,15,TRBV6-1,TGTGCCAGCCGACTAGCGGGAGGGGGCACAGATACGCAGTATTTT,CASRLAGGGTDTQYF
.,TRBD2,TRBJ2-7,16,TRBV10-3,TGTGCCATCAGCCCCGGGACTAGTAAGGGCTCCTACGAGCAGTACTTC,CAISPGTSKGSYEQYF
once,.,TRBJ1-5,17,TRBV18,TGTGCCAGCTCACCATCTAGGCCCAGTAATAGCAATCAGCCCCAGCATTTT,CASSPSRPSNSNQPQHF
.,.,TRBJ2-1,13,TRBV30,TGTGCCTGGAGTCTAAACCGACAGGATGAGCAGTTCTTC,CAWSLNRQDEQFF
.,TRBD1,TRBJ2-7,17,TRBV7-3,TGTGCCAGCAGCTTATCCGGGCTTGGGACAGGGGTCTACGAGCAGTACTTC,CASSLSGLGTGVYEQYF
.,TRBD2,TRBJ2-1,14,TRBV28,TGTGCCAGCAGTTCGACTAGCGGGAGCAATGAGCAGTTCTTC,CASSSTSGSNEQFF
.,TRBD1,TRBJ1-1,15,TRBV27,TGTGCCAGCAGTCGACGACAGGGTCGGGACACTGAAGCTTTCTTT,CASSRRQGRDTEAFF
.,.,TRBJ2-1,14,TRBV9,TGTGCCAGCAGCGTAGGCCTCGCCCAGGGTGAGCAGTTCTTC,CASSVGLAQGEQFF
.,TRBD1,TRBJ1-4,17,TRBV9,TGTGCCAGCAGCGTAGAAGGGACAGGGGCAACTAATGAAAAACTGTTTTTT,CASSVEGTGATNEKLFF
.,TRBD2,TRBJ2-7,14,TRBV29-1,TGCAGCGTTGAAACGGCGGGAGGAGGCTACGAGCAGTACTTC,CSVETAGGGYEQYF
once,TRBD2,TRBJ2-2,16,TRBV28,TGTGCCAGCAACCTACTAGCGGGAGGGAACACCGGGGAGCTGTTTTTT,CASNLLAGGNTGELFF
.,.,TRBJ2-1,13,TRBV6-6,TGTGCCAGCAATTCGGGGGGCCCCAATGAGCAGTTCTTC,CASNSGGPNEQFF